Listed below are T cell receptor beta chains from one sample, sequenced in a study of naive and memory T cell subsets. MiXCR, run by TCRdb on the UMI-ligation and nested PCR reads, gives a single entry per CDR3 protein. The sample consists of roughly 20,000 distinct CDR3 sequences, 9.5% to 12% of them appearing once. Sequences were obtained from central memory CD8+ T cells from blood. The receptors here all came from a human donor in good health. CDR3s include the opening cysteine and the closing phenylalanine or tryptophan. D genes are given only for firm matches. Rows give clone size only sometimes, using once, few, many, or a class for an expanded clone.

D gene: NA
J gene: TRBJ2-1
V gene: TRBV13
clone size: NA
CDR3 protein: CASSSPEGLYNEQFF
CDR3 DNA: TGTGCCAGCAGCTCGCCGGAGGGCCTCTACAATGAGCAGTTCTTC

D gene: NA
J gene: TRBJ1-1
V gene: TRBV4-1
clone size: many
CDR3 protein: CASSQDRSPSEAFF
CDR3 DNA: TGCGCCAGCAGCCAAGACAGGAGCCCTTCGGAAGCTTTCTTT

D gene: NA
J gene: TRBJ2-5
V gene: TRBV29-1
clone size: NA
CDR3 protein: CSVGIGEETQYF
CDR3 DNA: TGCAGCGTAGGGATCGGGGAGGAGACCCAGTACTTC

D gene: NA
J gene: TRBJ1-2
V gene: TRBV12-3/TRBV12-4
clone size: many
CDR3 protein: CASSPGTLNYGYTF
CDR3 DNA: TGTGCCAGCAGCCCCGGGACACTAAACTATGGCTACACCTTC

D gene: NA
J gene: TRBJ1-2
V gene: TRBV9
clone size: NA
CDR3 protein: CASSVAGDNPGNGYTF
CDR3 DNA: TGTGCCAGCAGCGTAGCTGGCGACAACCCGGGGAATGGCTACACCTTC

D gene: TRBD2
J gene: TRBJ2-3
V gene: TRBV28
clone size: few
CDR3 protein: CALGTSGFSTDTQYF
CDR3 DNA: TGTGCCCTCGGGACTAGCGGATTTAGCACAGATACGCAGTATTTT

D gene: NA
J gene: TRBJ2-5
V gene: TRBV20-1
clone size: many
CDR3 protein: CSARVGGGQETQYF
CDR3 DNA: TGCAGTGCTAGAGTGGGAGGGGGGCAAGAGACCCAGTACTTC

D gene: NA
J gene: TRBJ2-7
V gene: TRBV27
clone size: NA
CDR3 protein: CASSFLAGSYEQYF
CDR3 DNA: TGTGCCAGCAGTTTTCTGGCGGGGAGCTACGAGCAGTACTTC

D gene: NA
J gene: TRBJ2-2
V gene: TRBV29-1
clone size: few
CDR3 protein: CSVEMDANTGELFF
CDR3 DNA: TGCAGCGTTGAAATGGACGCGAACACCGGGGAGCTGTTTTTT

D gene: NA
J gene: TRBJ2-3
V gene: TRBV6-5
clone size: many
CDR3 protein: CASSYGGTDTQYF
CDR3 DNA: TGTGCCAGCAGTTACGGGGGAACAGATACGCAGTATTTT

D gene: NA
J gene: TRBJ1-2
V gene: TRBV28
clone size: few
CDR3 protein: CASSLGGARGYGYTF
CDR3 DNA: TGTGCCAGCAGTCTAGGGGGGGCGAGGGGCTATGGCTACACCTTC

D gene: TRBD2
J gene: TRBJ2-7
V gene: TRBV7-3
clone size: NA
CDR3 protein: CASSGTSGPKRYEQYF
CDR3 DNA: TGTGCCAGCAGCGGGACTAGCGGGCCAAAACGTTACGAGCAGTACTTC

D gene: TRBD1
J gene: TRBJ2-7
V gene: TRBV6-5
clone size: many
CDR3 protein: CASKPFRDRVHEQYF
CDR3 DNA: TGTGCCAGCAAGCCCTTCCGGGACAGGGTCCACGAGCAGTACTTC

D gene: NA
J gene: TRBJ2-1
V gene: TRBV29-1
clone size: few
CDR3 protein: CSGRRPSYNEQFF
CDR3 DNA: TGCAGCGGCAGGAGGCCCTCCTACAATGAGCAGTTCTTC

D gene: NA
J gene: TRBJ1-2
V gene: TRBV4-1
clone size: NA
CDR3 protein: CASSPGASRNYGYTF
CDR3 DNA: TGCGCCAGCAGTCCGGGGGCCAGTAGAAACTATGGCTACACCTTC

D gene: TRBD1
J gene: TRBJ2-2
V gene: TRBV4-1
clone size: many
CDR3 protein: CASSPERDRWAGELFF
CDR3 DNA: TGCGCCAGCAGCCCAGAACGGGACAGATGGGCCGGGGAGCTGTTTTTT

D gene: TRBD2
J gene: TRBJ2-7
V gene: TRBV28
clone size: few
CDR3 protein: CASRVTSGRSYEQYF
CDR3 DNA: TGTGCCAGCAGGGTTACTAGCGGGAGGTCCTACGAGCAGTACTTC

D gene: TRBD1
J gene: TRBJ1-1
V gene: TRBV25-1
clone size: NA
CDR3 protein: CASSARDRARSPEAFF
CDR3 DNA: TGTGCCAGCAGTGCTCGGGACAGGGCAAGGAGCCCTGAAGCTTTCTTT

D gene: TRBD1
J gene: TRBJ2-5
V gene: TRBV13
clone size: NA
CDR3 protein: CASSPDRGETQYF
CDR3 DNA: TGTGCCAGCAGCCCCGACAGGGGGGAGACCCAGTACTTC

D gene: NA
J gene: TRBJ2-6
V gene: TRBV27
clone size: NA
CDR3 protein: CASSLKDTRSGANVLTF
CDR3 DNA: TGTGCCAGCAGTCTGAAGGACACCCGCTCTGGGGCCAACGTCCTGACTTTC

D gene: NA
J gene: TRBJ2-7
V gene: TRBV21-1
clone size: few
CDR3 protein: CASSFRLAGAGEQYF
CDR3 DNA: TGTGCCAGCAGCTTTCGACTAGCGGGAGCAGGAGAGCAGTACTTC

D gene: TRBD1
J gene: TRBJ2-7
V gene: TRBV12-3/TRBV12-4
clone size: many
CDR3 protein: CASSSRTGLHEQYF
CDR3 DNA: TGTGCCAGCAGTTCTAGGACAGGGTTACACGAGCAGTACTTC

D gene: TRBD2
J gene: TRBJ2-1
V gene: TRBV6-2/TRBV6-3
clone size: many
CDR3 protein: CASSYSREGDNEQFF
CDR3 DNA: TGTGCCAGCAGTTACTCCCGGGAGGGTGACAATGAGCAGTTCTTC

D gene: NA
J gene: TRBJ2-1
V gene: TRBV12-3/TRBV12-4
clone size: few
CDR3 protein: CASSRLVGNEQFF
CDR3 DNA: TGTGCCAGCAGCCGGTTGGTCGGTAATGAGCAGTTCTTC

D gene: TRBD2
J gene: TRBJ2-7
V gene: TRBV3-1
clone size: few
CDR3 protein: CASSPGLAGYEQYF
CDR3 DNA: TGTGCCAGCAGCCCAGGACTAGCGGGGTACGAGCAGTACTTC

D gene: NA
J gene: TRBJ2-1
V gene: TRBV20-1
clone size: many
CDR3 protein: CSANDLTISYNEQFF
CDR3 DNA: TGCAGTGCTAACGACCTAACTATCTCCTACAATGAGCAGTTCTTC

D gene: NA
J gene: TRBJ2-7
V gene: TRBV12-3/TRBV12-4
clone size: few
CDR3 protein: CASSPGVHEQYF
CDR3 DNA: TGTGCCAGCAGCCCAGGGGTCCACGAGCAGTACTTC

D gene: TRBD2
J gene: TRBJ2-1
V gene: TRBV7-2
clone size: many
CDR3 protein: CASSLAVWTSGSGNEQFF
CDR3 DNA: TGTGCCAGCAGCTTGGCTGTATGGACTAGCGGGAGCGGCAATGAGCAGTTCTTC

D gene: NA
J gene: TRBJ1-4
V gene: TRBV12-3/TRBV12-4
clone size: NA
CDR3 protein: CASSLAGSLATNEKLFF
CDR3 DNA: TGTGCCAGCAGTTTGGCGGGCAGCCTAGCAACTAATGAAAAACTGTTTTTT